This T cell receptor (beta chain) comes out of a study of cytotoxic CD8 clonotypes in ibrutinib-treated CLL. Study background: Results showed about 24 partial and 2 complete responses; following median about 62 months, approximately 14 remained remitted, approximately 12 advanced.

Details on this clone: Its cognate antigen is unknown.

Overall study findings and caveats: There were few public clonotypes, and on treatment they contracted or stayed stable. Sustained-remission patients were sampled at different times than progressing patients were.

Method: immunoSEQ multiplex PCR; TCRdb's copy keeps in-frame clones and lacks some. This table holds over 100,000 clones, roughly 85% found once. About 2 micrograms of genomic DNA (from cryopreserved PBMCs) were used for TCR beta libraries. The germline gives CDR1 SGHTA, CDR2 FQGNSA. The CDR3 consists of 16 residues. The J segment lost 6 bases and the V segment lost 1 base, leaving 3 bases of the junction unmatched. This clonotype originated in a human donor with chronic lymphocytic leukemia. The source was PBMCs, collected after 24 months of ibrutinib treatment. The chain carries TRBV7-2 and TRBJ1-6, with 10 bases lining up with TRBD1. The CDR3 protein is CASSLGGQGSNSPLHF. The CDR3 bases are TGTGCCAGCAGCTTAGGGGGACAGGGGAGTAATTCACCCCTCCACTTT.